The 11 T cell receptor beta chains below come from one sample, sequenced in a study of cytomegalovirus exposure and HLA in healthy donors. The method was immunoSEQ multiplex PCR; TCRdb's version includes in-frame clones alone and lacks a portion of them. Among approximately 300,000 clones listed, 86% were seen once. The material sequenced was PBMCs. These receptors originate from a woman aged 18-29 years in good health and CMV-seronegative.

This chain joins TRBV6-1 and TRBJ2-7; D is unresolved. In germline, CDR1 is MNHNS, CDR2 SASEGT. The V and J ends lost 2 bases and 2 bases respectively, with 19 bases between them. This CDR3 region has 17 residues. The CDR3 here is CASSEIVRPYLTYEQYF. In DNA form, the CDR3 reads TGTGCCAGCAGTGAAATTGTGCGGCCGTACCTGACCTACGAGCAGTACTTC.

This clone was picked up one time. This sequence joins TRBV27 and TRBJ1-2; 7 bases match TRBD1. Germline-derived CDR1 and CDR2 are MNHEY and SMNVEV (reference sequence). V shed 6 bases, J shed 0 bases, and the junction held 10 bases outside the gene matches. The CDR3 spans 16 residues. The CDR3 DNA reads TGTGCCAGCAGACCTACGCCGGGACAGACTAACTATGGCTACACCTTC. Translation gives CASRPTPGQTNYGYTF.

The rearrangement joins TRBV5-1 to TRBJ1-1; 7 nucleotides match TRBD1. This CDR3 region has 14 residues. V trimming: 7 bases; J trimming: 1 base; junction bases outside the gene matches: 7. Per the germline V gene, CDR1 is SGHRS and CDR2 is YFSETQ. Written as DNA, the CDR3 is TGCGCCAGCGGAACAGGGGCCCGGAACACTGAAGCTTTCTTT. It is translated as CASGTGARNTEAFF.

The V call is TRBV9, the J call TRBJ2-1, with 10 positions matching TRBD1. Unmatched junction bases numbered 4, after V lost 1 base and J lost 3 bases. The CDR3 consists of 16 residues. In germline, CDR1 is SGDLS, CDR2 YYNGEE. CDR3 sequence: CASSVTGTGVYNEQFF. CDR3 bases: TGTGCCAGCAGCGTAACCGGGACAGGGGTCTACAATGAGCAGTTCTTC.

This clone has only one observation. This chain links TRBV2 with TRBJ1-4, with TRBD1 matching 7 bases. This CDR3 has 13 amino acids. CDR1 SNHLY and CDR2 FYNNEI come from the germline V gene. Trimming took 6 bases from V and 7 from J; bases not matched to a gene: 5. CDR3: CASSWTGFEKLFF. The CDR3 bases are TGTGCCAGCAGCTGGACAGGTTTTGAAAAACTGTTTTTT.

This chain joins TRBV4-3 and TRBJ1-2; 7 nucleotides line up with TRBD1. The J segment lost 3 bases and the V segment lost 1 base, leaving 5 bases of the junction unmatched. CDR3 size: 15 residues. The germline V gene has CDR1 LGHNA and CDR2 YSLEER. CDR3 nucleotides: TGCGCCAGCAGCCAAGGAAGGGGGCTTGACTATGGCTACACCTTC. Translation: CASSQGRGLDYGYTF.

The rearrangement uses TRBV6-1 and TRBJ2-7; D gene unclear. In germline, CDR1 is MNHNS, CDR2 SASEGT. The V end lost 1 base, the J end lost 7 bases, and 11 bases lay between the germline ends. CDR3 length equals 13 residues. Here the CDR3 reads CASSEVMRQEQYF. The CDR3 bases are TGTGCCAGCAGTGAAGTGATGAGACAAGAGCAGTACTTC.

This chain connects TRBV29-1 to TRBJ2-1; the match to TRBD2 covers 7 bases. Germline values: CDR1 SQVTM, CDR2 ANQGSEA. Germline trimming cut 7 bases from V and 3 bases from J; bases unmatched to any gene: 3. The CDR3 sequence is 12 residues long. CDR3 sequence: CSGEGNYNEQFF. DNA of the CDR3: TGCAGCGGGGAGGGAAACTACAATGAGCAGTTCTTC.

V and J are TRBV5-1 and TRBJ2-3, with TRBD1 matching over 7 bases. CDR1 and CDR2 from the germline V gene are SGHRS and YFSETQ. The V and J ends lost 4 bases and 4 bases, in that order; junction bases with no gene match: 12. The CDR3 extends over 16 amino acids. The CDR3 region is CASSPEGQPGSDTQYF. The CDR3, as DNA: TGCGCCAGCAGCCCAGAGGGACAGCCAGGATCAGATACGCAGTATTTT.

V is TRBV4-3 and J is TRBJ2-7; 10 bases align to TRBD2. Per the germline V gene, CDR1 is LGHNA and CDR2 is YSLEER. This CDR3 has 17 residues. V shed 1 base, J shed 5 bases, and the junction held 11 bases outside the gene matches. CDR3 in amino acids: CASSQAFFRTSGNEQYF. The CDR3 DNA is TGCGCCAGCAGCCAAGCCTTTTTCCGGACTAGCGGCAACGAGCAGTACTTC.

This chain joins TRBV5-1 and TRBJ1-1; D might be TRBD1 (6 bases). V gave up 2 bases and J gave up 3 bases, with 20 bases separating them. CDR1 SGHRS and CDR2 YFSETQ come from the germline V gene. CDR3 size: 17 residues. In DNA form, the CDR3 reads TGCGCCAGCAGCTTCCGGGACGCTAAGGGGGTTTACACTGAAGCTTTCTTT. Translating it yields CASSFRDAKGVYTEAFF.